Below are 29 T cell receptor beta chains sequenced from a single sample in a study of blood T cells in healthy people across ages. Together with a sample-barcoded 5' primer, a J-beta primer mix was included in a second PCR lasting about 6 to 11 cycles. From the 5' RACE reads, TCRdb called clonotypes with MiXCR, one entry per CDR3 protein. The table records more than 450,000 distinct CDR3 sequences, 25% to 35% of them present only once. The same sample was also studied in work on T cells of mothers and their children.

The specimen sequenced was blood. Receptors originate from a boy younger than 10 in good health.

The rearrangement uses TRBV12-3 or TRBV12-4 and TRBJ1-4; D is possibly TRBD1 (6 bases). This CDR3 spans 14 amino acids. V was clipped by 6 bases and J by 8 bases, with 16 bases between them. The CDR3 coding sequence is TGTGCCAGCAGGCCCCCGGGGGCACGGGAAAAACTGTTTTTT. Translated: CASRPPGAREKLFF.

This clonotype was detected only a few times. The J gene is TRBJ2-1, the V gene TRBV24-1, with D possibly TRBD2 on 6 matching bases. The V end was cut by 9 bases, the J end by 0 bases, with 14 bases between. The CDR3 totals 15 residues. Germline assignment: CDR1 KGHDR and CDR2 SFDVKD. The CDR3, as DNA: TGTGCCACCGGGGACTCCAGGAGCTCCTACAATGAGCAGTTCTTC. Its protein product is CATGDSRSSYNEQFF.

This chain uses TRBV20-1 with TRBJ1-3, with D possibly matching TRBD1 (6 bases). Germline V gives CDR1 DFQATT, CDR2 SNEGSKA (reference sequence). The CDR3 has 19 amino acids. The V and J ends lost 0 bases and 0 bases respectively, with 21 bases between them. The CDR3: CSARDLVQGEVLSGNTIYF. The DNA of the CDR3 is TGCAGTGCTAGAGATCTTGTACAGGGAGAAGTCCTCTCTGGAAACACCATATATTTT.

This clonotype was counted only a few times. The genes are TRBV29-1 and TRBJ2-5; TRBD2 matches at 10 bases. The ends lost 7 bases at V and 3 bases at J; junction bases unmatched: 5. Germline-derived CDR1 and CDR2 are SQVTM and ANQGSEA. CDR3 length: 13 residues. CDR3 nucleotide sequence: TGCAGCGCTCTAGCGGGAGTGGAAGAGACCCAGTACTTC. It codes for CSALAGVEETQYF. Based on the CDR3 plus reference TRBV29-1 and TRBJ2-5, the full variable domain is SAVISQKPSRDICQRGTSLTIQCQVDSQVTMMFWYRQQPGQSLTLIATANQGSEATYESGFVIDKFPISRPNLTFSTLTVSNMSPEDSSIYLCSALAGVEETQYFGPGTRLLVL.

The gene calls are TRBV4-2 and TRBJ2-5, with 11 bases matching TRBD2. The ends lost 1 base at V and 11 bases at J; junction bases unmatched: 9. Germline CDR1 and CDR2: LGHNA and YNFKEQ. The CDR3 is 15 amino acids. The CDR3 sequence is CASSQGAGTSGEQYF. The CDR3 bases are TGTGCCAGCAGCCAAGGGGCGGGGACTAGCGGTGAGCAGTACTTC.

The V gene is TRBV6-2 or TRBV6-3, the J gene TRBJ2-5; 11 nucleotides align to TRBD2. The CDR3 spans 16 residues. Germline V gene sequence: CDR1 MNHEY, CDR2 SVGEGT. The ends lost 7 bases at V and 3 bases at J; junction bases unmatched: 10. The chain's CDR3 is CASIKGGLAEKETQYF. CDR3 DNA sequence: TGTGCCAGCATCAAAGGGGGACTAGCGGAGAAAGAGACCCAGTACTTC.

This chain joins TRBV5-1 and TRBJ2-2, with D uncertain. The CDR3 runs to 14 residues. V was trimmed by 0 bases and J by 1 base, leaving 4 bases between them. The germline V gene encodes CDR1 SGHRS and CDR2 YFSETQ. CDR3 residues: CASSLVVNTGELFF. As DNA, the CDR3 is TGCGCCAGCAGCTTGGTTGTGAACACCGGGGAGCTGTTTTTT. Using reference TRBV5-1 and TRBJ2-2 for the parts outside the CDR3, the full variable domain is KAGVTQTPRYLIKTRGQQVTLSCSPISGHRSVSWYQQTPGQGLQFLFEYFSETQRNKGNFPGRFSGRQFSNSRSEMNVSTLELGDSALYLCASSLVVNTGELFFGEGSRLTVL.

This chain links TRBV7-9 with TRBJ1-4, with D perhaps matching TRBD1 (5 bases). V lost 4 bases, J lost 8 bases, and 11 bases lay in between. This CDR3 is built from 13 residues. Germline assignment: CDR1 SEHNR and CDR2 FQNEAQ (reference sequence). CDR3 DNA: TGTGCCAGCAGCTCCAAGACAGTCGAAAAACTGTTTTTT. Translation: CASSSKTVEKLFF.

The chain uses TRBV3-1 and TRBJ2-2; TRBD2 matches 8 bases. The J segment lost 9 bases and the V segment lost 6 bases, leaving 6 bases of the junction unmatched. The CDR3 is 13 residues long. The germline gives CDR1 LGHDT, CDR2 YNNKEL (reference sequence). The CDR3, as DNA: TGTGCCAGCAGTCGGCTAGCGGGCCGGGAGCTGTTTTTT. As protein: CASSRLAGRELFF.

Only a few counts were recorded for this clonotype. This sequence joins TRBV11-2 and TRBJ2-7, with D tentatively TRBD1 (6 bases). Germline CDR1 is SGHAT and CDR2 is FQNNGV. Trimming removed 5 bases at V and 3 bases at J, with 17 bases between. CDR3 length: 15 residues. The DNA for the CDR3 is TGTGCCAGCAGCACCTACAAAAGGGGGATCTACGAGCAGTACTTC. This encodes CASSTYKRGIYEQYF.

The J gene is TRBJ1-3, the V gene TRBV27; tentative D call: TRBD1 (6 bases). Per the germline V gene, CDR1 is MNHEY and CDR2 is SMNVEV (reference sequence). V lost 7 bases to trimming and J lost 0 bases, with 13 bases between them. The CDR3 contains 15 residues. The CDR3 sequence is CASTGWGPSGNTIYF. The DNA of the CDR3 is TGTGCCAGCACCGGCTGGGGGCCCTCTGGAAACACCATATATTTT.

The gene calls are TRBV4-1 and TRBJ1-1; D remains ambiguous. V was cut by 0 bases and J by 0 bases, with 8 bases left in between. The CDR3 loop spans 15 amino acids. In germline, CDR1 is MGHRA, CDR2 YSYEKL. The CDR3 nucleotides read TGCGCCAGCAGCCAAGATGCAGTAATGAACACTGAAGCTTTCTTT. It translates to CASSQDAVMNTEAFF.

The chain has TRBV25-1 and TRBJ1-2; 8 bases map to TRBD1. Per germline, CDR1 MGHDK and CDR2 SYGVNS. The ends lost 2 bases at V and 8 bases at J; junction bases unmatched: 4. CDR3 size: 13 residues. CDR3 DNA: TGTGCCAGCAGTGAACAGGGGGCGTGGGGCTACACCTTC. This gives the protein CASSEQGAWGYTF.

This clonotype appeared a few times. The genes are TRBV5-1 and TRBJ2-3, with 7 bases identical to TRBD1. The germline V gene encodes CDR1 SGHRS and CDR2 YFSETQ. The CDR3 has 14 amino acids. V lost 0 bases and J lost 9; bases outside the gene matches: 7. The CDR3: CASSLEQGFLTQYF. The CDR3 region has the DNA TGCGCCAGCAGCTTGGAACAGGGGTTCCTAACGCAGTATTTT.

The CDR3 DNA reads as TGTGCCAGCAGCGACTATTACTACGAGCAGTACTTC. This sequence encodes CASSDYYYEQYF. This sequence joins TRBV7-9 and TRBJ2-5; D is possibly TRBD2 (5 bases). The end of the DNA aligns better with TRBJ2-7, so the J call may be wrong. The CDR3 loop spans 12 amino acids. Germline values: CDR1 SEHNR, CDR2 FQNEAQ (reference sequence).

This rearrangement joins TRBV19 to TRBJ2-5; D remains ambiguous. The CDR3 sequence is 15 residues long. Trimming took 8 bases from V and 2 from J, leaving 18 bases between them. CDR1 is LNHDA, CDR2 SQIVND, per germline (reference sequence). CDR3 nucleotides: TGTGCCAGTGGGGAATCCCACGGGCTTCAAGAGACCCAGTACTTC. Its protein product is CASGESHGLQETQYF.

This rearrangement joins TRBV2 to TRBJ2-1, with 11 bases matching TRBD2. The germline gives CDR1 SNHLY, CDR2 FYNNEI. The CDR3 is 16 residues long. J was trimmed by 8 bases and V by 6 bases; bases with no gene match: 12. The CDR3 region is CASRQLAGGTSDEQFF. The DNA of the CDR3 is TGTGCCAGCAGGCAGCTAGCGGGGGGAACCTCGGATGAGCAGTTCTTC.

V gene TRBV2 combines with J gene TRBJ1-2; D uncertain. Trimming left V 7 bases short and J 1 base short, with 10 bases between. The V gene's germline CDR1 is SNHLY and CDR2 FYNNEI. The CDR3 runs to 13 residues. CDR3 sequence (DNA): TGTGCCAGCATAGGCAGGCGTAACTATGGCTACACCTTC. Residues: CASIGRRNYGYTF.

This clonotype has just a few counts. In DNA form, the CDR3 reads TGTGCCAGCAGTTTTACATCGAACACTGAAGCTTTCTTT. It translates to CASSFTSNTEAFF. This chain links TRBV12-3 or TRBV12-4 with TRBJ1-1; no firm D call. Trimming took 3 bases from V and 1 from J, leaving 6 bases between them. CDR3 length: 13 amino acids.

CDR3 nucleotides: TGCGCCAGCAGCTTGGGGACTGAGAAACGGGAGCTGTTTTTT. Its protein is CASSLGTEKRELFF. This chain joins TRBV5-1 and TRBJ2-2; tentative D call: TRBD2 (5 bases). V was clipped by 0 bases and J by 9 bases, with 12 bases between them. From germline, CDR1 is SGHRS and CDR2 YFSETQ. The CDR3 runs to 14 residues.

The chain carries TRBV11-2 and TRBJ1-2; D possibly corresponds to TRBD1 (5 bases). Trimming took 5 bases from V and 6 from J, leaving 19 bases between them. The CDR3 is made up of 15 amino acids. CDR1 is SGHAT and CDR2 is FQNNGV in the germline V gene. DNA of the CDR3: TGTGCCAGCAGCCCATGGACATCCAGTCCCGATGGCTACACCTTC. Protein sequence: CASSPWTSSPDGYTF.

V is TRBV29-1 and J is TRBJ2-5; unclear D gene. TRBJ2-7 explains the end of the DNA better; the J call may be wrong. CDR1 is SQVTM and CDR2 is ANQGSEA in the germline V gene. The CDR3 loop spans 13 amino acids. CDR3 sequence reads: CSVGTSTWNEQYF. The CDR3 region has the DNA TGCAGCGTTGGTACCTCAACTTGGAACGAGCAGTACTTC.

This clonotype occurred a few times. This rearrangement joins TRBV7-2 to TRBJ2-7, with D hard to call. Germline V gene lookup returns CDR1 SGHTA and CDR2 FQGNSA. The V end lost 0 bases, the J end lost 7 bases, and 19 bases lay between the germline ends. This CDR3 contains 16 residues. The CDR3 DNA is TGTGCCAGCAGCTTAGCTGGGATTGATCACGTCTGGGAGCAGTACTTC. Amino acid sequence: CASSLAGIDHVWEQYF.

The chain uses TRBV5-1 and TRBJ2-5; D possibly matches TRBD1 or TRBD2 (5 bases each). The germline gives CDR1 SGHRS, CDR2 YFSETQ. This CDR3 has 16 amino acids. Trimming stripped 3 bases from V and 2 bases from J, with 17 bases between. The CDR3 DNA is TGCGCCAGCAGCTCGCTGCAACGGGACCGTCAAGAGACCCAGTACTTC. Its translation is CASSSLQRDRQETQYF.

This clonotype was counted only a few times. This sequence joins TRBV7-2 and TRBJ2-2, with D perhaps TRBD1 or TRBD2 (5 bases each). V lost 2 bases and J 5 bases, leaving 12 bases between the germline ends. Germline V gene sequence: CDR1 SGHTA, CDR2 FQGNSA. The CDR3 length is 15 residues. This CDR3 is CASSLMLGRTGELFF. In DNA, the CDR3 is TGTGCCAGCAGCTTAATGTTGGGACGGACCGGGGAGCTGTTTTTT. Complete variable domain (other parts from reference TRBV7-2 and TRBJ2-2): GAGVSQSPSNKVTEKGKDVELRCDPISGHTALYWYRQSLGQGLEFLIYFQGNSAPDKSGLPSDRFSAERTGGSVSTLTIQRTQQEDSAVYLCASSLMLGRTGELFFGEGSRLTVL.

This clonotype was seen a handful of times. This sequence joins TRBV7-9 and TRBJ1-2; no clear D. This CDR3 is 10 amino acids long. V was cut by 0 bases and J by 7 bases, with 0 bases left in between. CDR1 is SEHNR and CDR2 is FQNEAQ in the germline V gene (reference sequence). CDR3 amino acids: CASSLAGYTF. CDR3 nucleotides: TGTGCCAGCAGCTTAGCTGGCTACACCTTC.

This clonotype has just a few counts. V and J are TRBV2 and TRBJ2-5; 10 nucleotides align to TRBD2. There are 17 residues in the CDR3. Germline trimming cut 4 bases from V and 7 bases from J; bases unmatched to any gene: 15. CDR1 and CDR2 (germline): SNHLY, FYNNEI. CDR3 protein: CASSAPTSGSGGATQYF. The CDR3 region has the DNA TGTGCCAGCAGTGCTCCGACTAGCGGGTCAGGTGGGGCGACCCAGTACTTC.

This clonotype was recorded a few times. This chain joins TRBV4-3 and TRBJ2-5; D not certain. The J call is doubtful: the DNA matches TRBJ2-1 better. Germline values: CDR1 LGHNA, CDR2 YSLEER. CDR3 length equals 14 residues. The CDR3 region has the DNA TGCGCCAGCAGCCAAGATGTGTTACGGTCAGAGCAGTTCTTC. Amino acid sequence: CASSQDVLRSEQFF.

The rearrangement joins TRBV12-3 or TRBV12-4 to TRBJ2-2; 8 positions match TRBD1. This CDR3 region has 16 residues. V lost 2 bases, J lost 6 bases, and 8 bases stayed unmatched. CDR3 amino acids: CASSLRTGPLAGELFF. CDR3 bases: TGTGCCAGCAGTTTAAGGACAGGGCCCCTGGCCGGGGAGCTGTTTTTT.